A single sample is the source of the 29 T cell receptor beta chains below, sequenced in a study of T cell responses to AZD1222 COVID-19 vaccine. Profiled with immunoSEQ multiplex PCR; TCRdb holds only in-frame clones, not every one. The sample shows 150,000 or so clones, around 94% of them seen only once. Source: peripheral blood, taken on day 0 of AZD1222 vaccination. Receptors were obtained from an adult in good health.

This clone was counted a single time. The chain employs TRBV18 and TRBJ2-7; 7 bases agree with TRBD1. The CDR3 covers 15 residues. Germline trimming cut 1 base from V and 5 bases from J; bases unmatched to any gene: 8. CDR1 is KGHSH, CDR2 LQKENI, per germline. The CDR3 sequence: CASSPRTGALNEQYF. For the CDR3, the DNA is TGTGCCAGCTCACCACGGACAGGAGCCCTTAACGAGCAGTACTTC.

This chain joins TRBV6-6 and TRBJ1-3; TRBD1 matches 9 bases. Per germline, CDR1 MNHNY and CDR2 SVGAGI (reference sequence). The CDR3 runs 14 residues. J was trimmed by 4 bases and V by 6 bases; bases with no gene match: 4. Here the CDR3 reads CASSGTGIGNTIYF. The DNA for the CDR3 is TGTGCCAGCAGCGGGACAGGGATAGGAAACACCATATATTTT.

V gene TRBV7-2 combines with J gene TRBJ2-7; D remains unclear. The germline gives CDR1 SGHTA, CDR2 FQGNSA. V lost 4 bases and J 0 bases, leaving 4 bases between the germline ends. The CDR3 has 12 residues. Here the CDR3 reads CASSYSSYEQYF. CDR3 in DNA: TGTGCCAGCAGCTACAGCTCCTACGAGCAGTACTTC.

CDR3: CASSPEANTEAFF. The CDR3 region has the DNA TGCGCCAGCAGCCCTGAGGCGAACACTGAAGCTTTCTTT. This chain connects TRBV5-1 to TRBJ1-1; no clear D. The CDR3 has 13 residues. From germline, CDR1 is SGHRS and CDR2 YFSETQ. V was shortened by 4 bases and J by 1 base, with 8 bases between the two germline ends.

V is TRBV4-1 and J is TRBJ1-4; 7 bases align to TRBD1. Germline CDR1 is MGHRA and CDR2 is YSYEKL. This CDR3 is 16 amino acids long. With 1 base clipped from V and 6 bases from J, the junction kept 8 bases outside the gene matches. CDR3 in DNA: TGCGCCAGCAGCCAAGTCGAGGGGGCCGAGGATGAAAAACTGTTTTTT. Amino acid sequence: CASSQVEGAEDEKLFF.

The V and J genes are TRBV7-9 and TRBJ2-2; no clear D. The germline V gene has CDR1 SEHNR and CDR2 FQNEAQ (reference sequence). V was shortened by 10 bases and J by 8 bases, with 20 bases between the two germline ends. The CDR3 is 14 residues long. CDR3 coding DNA: TGTGCCACTGGGAAAGAGAGCGTTGCGGGGGAGCTGTTTTTT. This codes for CATGKESVAGELFF.

V usage is TRBV5-4 and J usage is TRBJ2-3; TRBD2 matches 15 bases. The CDR3 loop spans 16 amino acids. The V segment lost 2 bases and the J segment 6 bases; nucleotides outside the gene matches: 4. The germline V gene has CDR1 SGHNT and CDR2 YYREEE (reference sequence). The CDR3 loop is CASSFGLAGGSDTQYF. CDR3 nucleotides: TGTGCCAGCAGCTTTGGACTAGCGGGGGGGTCGGATACGCAGTATTTT.

This chain uses TRBV6-5 with TRBJ2-1; D is uncertain. V was shortened by 8 bases and J by 6 bases, with 8 bases between the two germline ends. The CDR3 runs 11 residues. In germline, CDR1 is MNHEY, CDR2 SVGAGI. CDR3 sequence reads: CASGIGNEQFF. The DNA of the CDR3 is TGTGCCAGCGGAATAGGCAATGAGCAGTTCTTC.

The chain joins TRBV5-1 to TRBJ1-2, with D perhaps TRBD1 (5 bases). Trimming stripped 0 bases from V and 3 bases from J, with 12 bases between. This CDR3 region has 15 residues. Germline CDR1 and CDR2: SGHRS and YFSETQ. Here the CDR3 DNA reads TGCGCCAGCAGCTTGGGCTCGGGGGTGGACTATGGCTACACCTTC. Amino acids: CASSLGSGVDYGYTF.

V usage is TRBV12-2 and J usage is TRBJ1-2. TRBV12-2 is reported as a pseudogene. The CDR3 sequence is 19 residues long. CDR3 coding DNA: TGTGCAAGTCGTCCACCGGCGGGGCCCAACTCTCAAAATAACTATGGCTACACCTTC. Translation: CASRPPAGPNSQNNYGYTF.

The chain uses TRBV5-6 and TRBJ1-2; 7 nucleotides agree with TRBD1. This CDR3 contains 13 residues. The junction had 4 bases not matched to a gene; V was cut back by 4 bases and J by 4 bases. Germline CDR1 and CDR2: SGHDT and YYEEEE. The CDR3 spells CASSPTGAYGYTF. The CDR3 region has the DNA TGTGCCAGCAGCCCAACAGGGGCCTATGGCTACACCTTC.

The chain recombines TRBV27 with TRBJ2-3; D is perhaps TRBD1 or TRBD2 (5 bases each). CDR1 is MNHEY and CDR2 is SMNVEV in the germline V gene (reference sequence). The germline V and J ends were trimmed by 4 bases and 10 bases, with 15 bases remaining between them. This CDR3 comprises 13 residues. This chain's CDR3 is CASSSPLQEAQYF. DNA for the CDR3: TGTGCCAGCAGTTCGCCCCTACAGGAGGCGCAGTATTTT.

The chain uses TRBV3-1 (or the pseudogene TRBV3-2) and TRBJ2-3; 8 bases fit TRBD2. Germline CDR1 reads LGHDT; CDR2 reads YNNKEL (reference sequence). J was trimmed by 2 bases and V by 2 bases; bases with no gene match: 9. The CDR3 consists of 17 residues. CDR3 amino acids: CASSQQKGLDHTDTQYF. Here the CDR3 DNA reads TGTGCCAGCAGCCAACAGAAGGGACTAGACCACACAGATACGCAGTATTTT.

V usage is TRBV7-2 and J usage is TRBJ1-2; D not resolved. The CDR3 sequence is 13 residues long. V was cut by 2 bases and J by 9 bases, with 13 bases left in between. In germline, CDR1 is SGHTA, CDR2 FQGNSA. CDR3 nucleotides: TGTGCCAGCAGCTTAAATACTGAGGGTAGCTACACCTTC. Translated: CASSLNTEGSYTF.

The chain combines TRBV29-1 with TRBJ1-5; 8 bases align to TRBD1. Germline CDR1 reads SQVTM; CDR2 reads ANQGSEA. V lost 2 bases and J lost 7; bases outside the gene matches: 4. This CDR3 has 13 amino acids. This chain's CDR3 is CSVEPDREQPQHF. CDR3 in DNA: TGCAGCGTTGAACCGGACAGGGAACAGCCCCAGCATTTT.

This chain connects TRBV19 to TRBJ1-3; no firm D call. The CDR3 is 17 residues long. Germline V CDR1 and CDR2: LNHDA, SQIVND (reference sequence). V shed 11 bases and J shed 0 bases, with 23 bases lying between them. The CDR3 bases are TGTGCCTCCTCTCTCCGAACGGCTGGTGTCTCTGGAAACACCATATATTTT. Translating it yields CASSLRTAGVSGNTIYF.

The chain recombines TRBV5-4 with TRBJ2-1, with D maybe TRBD2 (5 bases). The germline gives CDR1 SGHNT, CDR2 YYREEE (reference sequence). The CDR3 spans 15 residues. Trimming removed 0 bases from V and 9 bases from J, with 16 bases in between. As DNA, the CDR3 is TGTGCCAGCAGCTTGGAACTAGAGAAGGTCGGTGAGCAGTTCTTC. Translated, it gives CASSLELEKVGEQFF.

This clone has just one count. This chain uses TRBV29-1 with TRBJ2-5; no firm D call. V was shortened by 0 bases and J by 2 bases, with 10 bases between the two germline ends. Looked up from germline, CDR1 is SQVTM and CDR2 is ANQGSEA. The CDR3 loop spans 14 amino acids. The CDR3 nucleotides read TGCAGCGTTGAAGATATCGCAGCTCAAGAGACCCAGTACTTC. Protein product: CSVEDIAAQETQYF.

This chain links TRBV6-1 with TRBJ1-2, with D unresolved. Trimming cost V 1 base and J 6 bases, with 15 bases left between them. The CDR3 is made up of 15 amino acids. The germline gives CDR1 MNHNS, CDR2 SASEGT. This CDR3 reads CASSEGSAGRNGYTF. The CDR3 DNA sequence: TGTGCCAGCAGTGAAGGGTCGGCAGGTCGGAATGGCTACACCTTC.

J is TRBJ2-5 and V is TRBV15; 7 nucleotides agree with TRBD1. After removal of 8 bases from V and 7 bases from J, the junction contained 7 bases not matched to a gene. CDR1 is LNHNV, CDR2 YYDKDF, per germline (reference sequence). CDR3 length: 12 residues. The DNA for the CDR3 is TGTGCCACCTCCCCAGGGGGTTGGACCCAGTACTTC. It codes for CATSPGGWTQYF.

This clone was counted only a few times. The chain employs TRBV6-4 and TRBJ2-3; 8 bases map to TRBD2. This CDR3 has 15 amino acids. Germline CDR1 and CDR2: MRHNA and SNTAGT. Losses at the gene ends were 3 bases for V and 0 bases for J; bases not matched to a gene: 2. CDR3 DNA: TGTGCCAGCAGTGAGACGGGGGGGAGCACAGATACGCAGTATTTT. This gives the protein CASSETGGSTDTQYF.

The chain employs TRBV12-3 or TRBV12-4 and TRBJ1-1, with D uncertain. CDR3 length equals 13 residues. The germline V and J ends were trimmed by 4 bases and 2 bases, with 8 bases remaining between them. The CDR3 bases are TGTGCCAGCAGTTCTCAAGTAAACACTGAAGCTTTCTTT. Protein sequence: CASSSQVNTEAFF.

The rearrangement joins TRBV14 to TRBJ1-5, with a weak D call TRBD1 (6 bases). V was cut by 4 bases and J by 0 bases, with 31 bases left in between. This CDR3 comprises 22 residues. The germline V gene encodes CDR1 SGHDN and CDR2 FVKESK. CDR3 in amino acids: CASSRTGLYALLTSGSNQPQHF. Written as DNA, the CDR3 is TGTGCCAGCAGCCGAACAGGGCTTTATGCGCTACTCACCTCCGGTAGCAATCAGCCCCAGCATTTT.

The V and J genes are TRBV5-8 and TRBJ1-4; tentatively, D is TRBD1 (6 bases). The CDR3 loop spans 16 amino acids. Trimming took 4 bases from V and 2 from J, leaving 15 bases between them. Germline CDR1 and CDR2: SGHTS and YDEGEE. The CDR3 is CASSPGGGTTNEKLFF. The CDR3 DNA sequence: TGTGCCAGCAGCCCCGGAGGGGGGACCACTAATGAAAAACTGTTTTTT.

The chain joins TRBV7-9 to TRBJ2-3; D assignment may be TRBD1 or TRBD2 (5 bases each). Germline CDR1 is SEHNR and CDR2 is FQNEAQ (reference sequence). Trimming took 4 bases from V and 14 from J, leaving 19 bases between them. The CDR3 length is 13 residues. The CDR3 DNA is TGTGCCAGCAGCTCTTCCCCGGGACCACGCCCGTATTTT. Translated, it gives CASSSSPGPRPYF.

The rearrangement links TRBV21-1 to TRBJ1-1; the tabulated D call, TRBD1, remains unverified against the DNA. TRBV21-1 is described as a pseudogene. The CDR3 runs 19 residues. The CDR3 DNA reads as TGTGCCAGCAGCAAAGCGCTTTCCCCCCCATCACAGTCGAACACTGAAGCTTTCTTT. Protein sequence: CASSKALSPPSQSNTEAFF.

The CDR3 loop reads CASSSAEGYEQYF. The CDR3 nucleotides are TGTGCCAGCAGCTCGGCAGAGGGATACGAGCAGTACTTC. The rearrangement uses TRBV11-3 and TRBJ2-7, with D possibly matching TRBD2 (5 bases). CDR1 and CDR2 (germline): SGHNT, YENEEA. V was trimmed by 4 bases and J by 4 bases, leaving 11 bases between them. There are 13 residues in the CDR3.

The chain joins TRBV6-5 to TRBJ2-3, with D unresolved. Germline lookup yields CDR1 MNHEY and CDR2 SVGAGI. The CDR3 spans 11 residues. The V end was cut by 8 bases, the J end by 2 bases, with 5 bases between. Written as DNA, the CDR3 is TGTGCCAGCGCACCCACAGATACGCAGTATTTT. Encoded protein: CASAPTDTQYF.

The chain has TRBV19 and TRBJ1-2; the D is unclear. With 4 bases removed from V and 3 bases from J, the gap between germline ends came to 12 bases. The CDR3 has 14 amino acids. Per the germline V gene, CDR1 is LNHDA and CDR2 is SQIVND (reference sequence). The CDR3 DNA reads TGTGCCAGTAGTACCCCCGGGCTGTACTATGGCTACACCTTC. Residues: CASSTPGLYYGYTF. The whole variable domain, remainder taken from reference TRBV19 and TRBJ1-2, is DGGITQSPKYLFRKEGQNVTLSCEQNLNHDAMYWYRQDPGQGLRLIYYSQIVNDFQKGDIAEGYSVSREKKESFPLTVTSAQKNPTAFYLCASSTPGLYYGYTFGSGTRLTVV.